The clone carrying this TCR beta chain has more than one count but fewer than ten. These data belong to a study of CD8+ T cells in alopecia areata. Sequencing used cDNA as its template, made by extracting RNA and reverse transcribing it. Assay used: immunoSEQ multiplex PCR; TCRdb lists only in-frame clones, some missing. The sample lists 180,000 or so clones; about 66% were seen once. The CDR3 runs to 11 residues. The germline V and J ends were trimmed by 4 bases and 4 bases, with 3 bases remaining between them. Germline-derived CDR1 and CDR2 are MNHEY and SMNVEV (reference sequence). Source: CD8+ T cells sorted from blood, taken at week 0. The sequence was obtained from a human donor with alopecia areata. V gene TRBV27 combines with J gene TRBJ2-3, with D uncertain. CDR3: CASSSPDTQYF. The DNA of the CDR3 is TGTGCCAGCAGTTCCCCAGATACGCAGTATTTT.